This T cell receptor (beta chain) was identified during a study of T cell responses to AZD1222 COVID-19 vaccine. CDR1 is LGHNA, CDR2 YNFKEQ, per germline. V lost 5 bases to trimming and J lost 5 bases, with 15 bases between them. This CDR3 has 14 amino acids. Data came from immunoSEQ multiplex PCR; TCRdb stores just in-frame clones and leaves some out. Here the sample spans about 120,000 clones, more than 75% being singletons. Study results and caveats: Dominant CD4 TCR responses targeted spike regions 160-218 and 743-854. Spike-specific TCR breadth and depth rose after two AZD1222 doses.

Regarding this clone: Its antigen remains unidentified.

This receptor was obtained from an adult in good health. This material consisted of peripheral blood, taken on day 0 of AZD1222 vaccination. The chain joins TRBV4-2 to TRBJ2-5, with a tentative D call TRBD2 (6 bases). CDR3 sequence: CASSSPLRGETQYF. The CDR3 DNA is TGTGCCAGCAGCTCTCCACTACGGGGGGAGACCCAGTACTTC.